This T cell receptor (beta chain) came from a study of blood T cell repertoires in COVID-19. Study information: Italy, Spain and the United States were the sources of the convalescent and acute COVID-19 samples. Sources were T cells, B-cell-depleted T cells, or PBMCs; the material itself was cDNA or gDNA.

Original processing notes: Amplification of reference gene primers was used by the study to estimate nucleated cell counts. Measured with immunoSEQ multiplex PCR; TCRdb has only the in-frame clones, and not every one. From that table come the V and J calls and clone size; the DNA was used to work out D and trimming. The table lists about 310,000 clones, around 91% of them singletons. This CDR3 has 13 residues. Trimming pared 8 bases from V and 7 bases from J, leaving 18 bases between. In germline, CDR1 is MNHNY, CDR2 SVGAGI (reference sequence). The rearrangement joins TRBV6-6 to TRBJ2-7, with D possibly being TRBD2 (6 bases). The source is a woman in her thirties or forties with COVID-19, enrolled during active disease. Sequencing input: peripheral blood. As DNA, the CDR3 is TGTGCCAGCCAAGTAGCGGATATCGGAGAGCAGTACTTC. Protein product: CASQVADIGEQYF.